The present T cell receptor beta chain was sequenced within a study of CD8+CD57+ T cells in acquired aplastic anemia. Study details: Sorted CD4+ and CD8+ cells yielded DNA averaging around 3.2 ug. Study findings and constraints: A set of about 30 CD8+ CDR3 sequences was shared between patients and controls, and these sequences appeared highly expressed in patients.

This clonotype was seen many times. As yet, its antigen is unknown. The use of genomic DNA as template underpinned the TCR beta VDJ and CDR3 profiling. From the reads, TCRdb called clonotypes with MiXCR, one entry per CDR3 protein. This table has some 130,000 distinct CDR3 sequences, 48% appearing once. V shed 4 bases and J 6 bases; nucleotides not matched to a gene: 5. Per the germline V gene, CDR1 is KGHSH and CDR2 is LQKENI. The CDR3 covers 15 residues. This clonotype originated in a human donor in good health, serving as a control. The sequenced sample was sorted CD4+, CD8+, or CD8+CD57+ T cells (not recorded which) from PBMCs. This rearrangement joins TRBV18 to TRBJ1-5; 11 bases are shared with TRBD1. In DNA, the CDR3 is TGTGCCAGCTCACGCGGGACAGGGGGAGGTCAGCCCCAGCATTTT. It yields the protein CASSRGTGGGQPQHF.